The source of this T cell receptor (beta chain) is a study of cytomegalovirus exposure and HLA in healthy donors. Trimming at V came to 6 bases and at J to 5 bases, leaving 7 bases not matched to a gene. CDR3 length equals 16 residues. Looked up from germline, CDR1 is SNHLY and CDR2 is FYNNEI. Amplification used 60 Vbeta primers and 13 Jbeta primers. Repertoires were generated with immunoSEQ multiplex PCR, while TCRdb's copy carries only in-frame clones and drops some. The repertoire holds approximately 71,000 clones, 72% seen once, with 9% to 14% in the top ten. The sequence was obtained from a woman in her thirties or forties in good health and CMV-seropositive. Sequenced material: PBMCs. The chain has TRBV2 and TRBJ1-4; 12 bases align to TRBD1. CDR3 loop: CASRRDRGLSNEKLFF. CDR3 coding DNA: TGTGCCAGCAGGAGGGACAGGGGGCTCTCGAATGAAAAACTGTTTTTT.